This TCR beta chain was retrieved from a study of chemoradiotherapy in HPV16-positive cancers. Looking at the study overall: Candidate HPV-specific T-cell clones and common TCR motifs came from functional assays in a couple of HPV16-positive patients. Broader study findings: Functional assays defining HPV-specific T cells used only a couple of HPV16-positive patients. Non-HPV-specific T cells did not expand in tumors during treatment, whereas candidate HPV-specific clones and E7-related motifs did. In HPV16-positive patients, HPV-responsive T-cell expansion tracked better recurrence-free survival.

On this clone: Its antigen is unknown.

Measured with immunoSEQ multiplex PCR; TCRdb has only the in-frame clones, and not every one. The sample has some 4,900 clones, 95% to 96% seen once. Germline V gene sequence: CDR1 MGHRA, CDR2 YSYEKL. The CDR3 totals 15 residues. V was trimmed by 0 bases and J by 5 bases, leaving 12 bases between them. Sequences were derived from tumor tissue, sampled from a patient who underwent chemoradiotherapy. The chain couples TRBV4-1 to TRBJ2-3; D gene ambiguous. This TCR was sampled from a human donor with HPV-associated anogenital cancer. CDR3 protein: CASSQETAARDTQYF. The DNA of the CDR3 is TGCGCCAGCAGCCAAGAGACGGCAGCGAGAGATACGCAGTATTTT.